This TCR beta chain was observed in a study of T cell responses to AZD1222 COVID-19 vaccine. Study results and caveats: Clonal diversity was possibly underestimated, and white British individuals and females predominated among donors.

Produced via immunoSEQ multiplex PCR; TCRdb's table is partial and in-frame only. The sample comprises approximately 100,000 clones, 85% to 90% of which are singletons, and roughly 1.4% rests with the top ten. The V and J ends lost 3 bases and 2 bases, in that order; junction bases with no gene match: 9. The CDR3 spans 16 residues. CDR1 and CDR2 from the germline V gene are MDHEN and SYDVKM. A remark on this clone: Its target is not known.

V gene TRBV28 combines with J gene TRBJ1-2; 7 positions agree with TRBD1. The starting material was peripheral blood, obtained on day 0 of AZD1222 vaccination. The TCR comes from an adult in good health. CDR3 sequence reads: CASSFISGTENYGYTF. The CDR3 nucleotides are TGTGCCAGCAGTTTTATATCGGGGACAGAGAACTATGGCTACACCTTC.